This T cell receptor (beta chain) was identified during a study of T-cell memory formation after mild COVID-19. Study overall: The TCR clusters were mostly specific to one donor. Whole-study findings and limits: Some clones that responded turned up in pre-infection memory, which suggests that cross-reactive memory joined in.

As for this clonotype: Its antigen is not known.

V dropped 0 bases and J dropped 1 base, with 6 bases sitting between them. This CDR3 comprises 14 residues. Germline-derived CDR1 and CDR2 are LGHNA and YSLEER. Constant-segment primers served in 5'RACE that generated TCR alpha and TCR beta cDNA libraries bearing sample barcodes and UMIs. Each CDR3 protein gets one entry after TCRdb re-called the 5' RACE reads with MiXCR. The repertoire consists of about 340,000 distinct CDR3 sequences, with roughly 20% occurring once and the leading ten covering under 25%. The chain recombines TRBV4-3 with TRBJ1-1, with D hard to call. Material: PBMCs or a T cell subset sorted from them (not recorded which). This clonotype was obtained from a man aged 18 to 30 who had mild COVID-19 (a few samples of this study predate the infection). Cell type and time point are not known. This chain's CDR3 is CASSQDRANTEAFF. CDR3 sequence (DNA): TGCGCCAGCAGCCAAGATCGGGCGAACACTGAAGCTTTCTTT.